What follows are 15 T cell receptor beta chains derived from one specimen sequenced in a study of T cells in localized non-small cell lung cancer. This table comes from immunoSEQ multiplex PCR, and its TCRdb copy is limited to in-frame clones, with some not included. The table lists approximately 70,000 clones, roughly 79% of them singletons. Sequencing used PBMCs, obtained before any cancer treatment. All receptors come from a man between 40 and 70 years old with stage II lung adenocarcinoma.

This clone was recorded a few times. The chain employs TRBV11-2 and TRBJ2-1; 10 bases align to TRBD2. V lost 5 bases and J lost 5; bases outside the gene matches: 6. The CDR3 consists of 15 residues. Looked up from germline, CDR1 is SGHAT and CDR2 is FQNNGV. The CDR3 DNA reads as TGTGCCAGCAGCCGAGGGACTAGCGTAAACAATGAGCAGTTCTTC. It yields the protein CASSRGTSVNNEQFF.

The genes are TRBV5-1 and TRBJ2-7; unclear D gene. CDR1 and CDR2 (germline): SGHRS, YFSETQ. V lost 4 bases, J lost 0 bases, and 5 bases lay in between. The CDR3 is 12 residues long. The CDR3 nucleotides read TGCGCCAGCAGCCCGAACTCCTACGAGCAGTACTTC. Amino acids: CASSPNSYEQYF.

V gene TRBV4-2 combines with J gene TRBJ2-3; a possible D gene is TRBD1 (6 bases). The CDR3 is 13 amino acids. Germline loops: CDR1 LGHNA, CDR2 YNFKEQ. The ends were cut back, 7 bases at V and 2 bases at J, with 10 bases in the middle. CDR3 coding DNA: TGTGCCAGCAAAAACAGGGACACAGATACGCAGTATTTT. Translation: CASKNRDTDTQYF.

J is TRBJ2-5 and V is TRBV6-5, with 7 bases fitting TRBD1. This CDR3 has 15 amino acids. CDR1 and CDR2 from the germline V gene are MNHEY and SVGAGI. V lost 4 bases, J lost 5 bases, and 10 bases stayed unmatched. This chain's CDR3 is CASSLGQSRGETQYF. The CDR3 nucleotides read TGTGCCAGCAGTTTGGGACAGTCGAGGGGGGAGACCCAGTACTTC.

V is TRBV5-1 and J is TRBJ2-7; D may match TRBD1 or TRBD2 (6 bases each). V was cut by 0 bases and J by 7 bases, with 14 bases left in between. Germline V CDR1 and CDR2: SGHRS, YFSETQ. CDR3 length: 14 residues. CDR3 loop: CASSLAMEGGEQYF. The CDR3 DNA sequence: TGCGCCAGCAGCTTGGCCATGGAGGGGGGAGAGCAGTACTTC.

J is TRBJ1-1 and V is TRBV6-5, with 11 nucleotides matching TRBD1. The germline gives CDR1 MNHEY, CDR2 SVGAGI. V shed 7 bases, J shed 4 bases, and the junction held 8 bases outside the gene matches. The length of the CDR3 is 15 residues. This CDR3 is CASNRDRGLGTEAFF. The CDR3 coding sequence is TGTGCCAGCAACCGGGACAGGGGGTTAGGCACTGAAGCTTTCTTT.

The CDR3 loop is CASSVDMNTEAFF. In DNA form, the CDR3 reads TGTGCCAGCAGTGTCGACATGAACACTGAAGCTTTCTTT. The genes are TRBV2 and TRBJ1-1; D gene unclear. This CDR3 spans 13 amino acids. The germline V gene has CDR1 SNHLY and CDR2 FYNNEI. Trimming removed 4 bases at V and 0 bases at J, with 6 bases between.

V gene TRBV11-3 combines with J gene TRBJ1-1; 7 bases map to TRBD1. V dropped 5 bases and J dropped 3; count of bases not matched to a gene: 6. CDR1 is SGHNT and CDR2 is YENEEA in the germline V gene. The CDR3 length is 14 residues. This chain's CDR3 is CASSPTGFDTEAFF. The CDR3 DNA follows: TGTGCCAGCAGCCCGACAGGGTTCGACACTGAAGCTTTCTTT.

The gene calls are TRBV19 and TRBJ2-1; D might be TRBD2 (6 bases). The CDR3 runs 13 residues. The germline V and J ends were trimmed by 9 bases and 3 bases, with 12 bases remaining between them. Germline loops: CDR1 LNHDA, CDR2 SQIVND (reference sequence). The CDR3 protein is CASRDSLYNEQFF. The CDR3 DNA reads as TGTGCCAGCCGGGACTCCCTCTACAATGAGCAGTTCTTC. The entire variable domain, with the rest obtained from reference TRBV19 and TRBJ2-1, is as follows: DGGITQSPKYLFRKEGQNVTLSCEQNLNHDAMYWYRQDPGQGLRLIYYSQIVNDFQKGDIAEGYSVSREKKESFPLTVTSAQKNPTAFYLCASRDSLYNEQFFGPGTRLTVL.

The chain couples TRBV2 to TRBJ1-4; perhaps TRBD1 as D (5 bases). Between the trimmed V and J ends, which lost 8 bases and 8 bases, there was a span of 18 bases. This CDR3 spans 14 amino acids. From germline, CDR1 is SNHLY and CDR2 FYNNEI. CDR3: CASGGRVEGEKLFF. Here the CDR3 DNA reads TGTGCCAGCGGGGGTCGTGTAGAGGGAGAAAAACTGTTTTTT.

Only a few counts were recorded for this clone. The V gene is TRBV18, the J gene TRBJ2-5, with D perhaps given as TRBD1 or TRBD2 (5 bases each). CDR3 length: 14 residues. Germline V gene lookup returns CDR1 KGHSH and CDR2 LQKENI. The germline V and J ends were trimmed by 1 base and 4 bases, with 10 bases remaining between them. CDR3 in DNA: TGTGCCAGCTCACCACGAGGGGTCCGAGAGACCCAGTACTTC. It yields the protein CASSPRGVRETQYF.

The chain joins TRBV20-1 to TRBJ2-2; no clear D gene. The CDR3 length is 11 residues. Germline V gene sequence: CDR1 DFQATT, CDR2 SNEGSKA (reference sequence). The ends were cut back, 5 bases at V and 3 bases at J, with 4 bases in the middle. The CDR3 sequence is CSADYTGELFF. Here the CDR3 DNA reads TGCAGTGCTGATTACACCGGGGAGCTGTTTTTT.

CDR3 region: CASSWTGNYGYTF. CDR3 nucleotides: TGTGCCAGCAGCTGGACAGGGAACTATGGCTACACCTTC. The V gene is TRBV5-4, the J gene TRBJ1-2; 8 bases match TRBD1. The CDR3 sequence is 13 residues long. V was pared by 3 bases and J by 2 bases, with 0 bases of the junction left unmatched. CDR1 is SGHNT and CDR2 is YYREEE in the germline V gene (reference sequence).

This chain uses TRBV11-2 with TRBJ1-4, with D hard to call. The CDR3 loop spans 11 amino acids. Germline V lookup: CDR1 SGHAT, CDR2 FQNNGV. V lost 3 bases to trimming and J lost 7 bases, with 3 bases between them. CDR3 amino acids: CASSFGEKLFF. CDR3 bases: TGTGCCAGCAGCTTTGGTGAAAAACTGTTTTTT.

The chain recombines TRBV5-1 with TRBJ2-7, with 8 positions matching TRBD2. Looked up from germline, CDR1 is SGHRS and CDR2 is YFSETQ. V shed 4 bases, J shed 0 bases, and the junction held 3 bases outside the gene matches. The CDR3 extends over 14 amino acids. The DNA for the CDR3 is TGCGCCAGCAGCCCAAGCGGGGGCTCCTACGAGCAGTACTTC. It translates to CASSPSGGSYEQYF. The full variable domain, its missing parts supplied by reference TRBV5-1 and TRBJ2-7, is KAGVTQTPRYLIKTRGQQVTLSCSPISGHRSVSWYQQTPGQGLQFLFEYFSETQRNKGNFPGRFSGRQFSNSRSEMNVSTLELGDSALYLCASSPSGGSYEQYFGPGTRLTVT.